This T cell receptor beta chain is from a study of naive and memory T cell subsets. With regard to this clonotype: Its antigen is unidentified.

Two oligonucleotides, mixed equimolar, formed the beta constant-region primer covering TRBC1 and TRBC2. Nested alpha and beta constant-region primers with the SP2 primer drove four PCR rounds on ligated cDNA. Ligation attached a single-stranded oligonucleotide with a 12-nucleotide UMI and the SP2 primer to the cDNA 3' end. MiXCR was run by TCRdb on the UMI-ligation and nested PCR reads, yielding one entry per CDR3 protein. Of around 140,000 distinct CDR3 sequences listed, 22% were seen once; the top ten hold roughly 0.1%. Four subsets defined by CD45RA and CD27 were sorted after CD3, CD4, CD8 and live/dead staining. Whole-study findings and limits: In naive cells, over 90% of TCR sequences were seen only once. There was no ground truth to check naive and memory subset results. Possibly reflecting memory cells re-expressing CD45RA, a few larger clonotypes occurred in naive repertoires, especially CD8.

The junction had 12 bases not matched to a gene; V was cut back by 8 bases and J by 5 bases. The germline gives CDR1 MNHEY, CDR2 SVGAGI. The CDR3 is made up of 16 amino acids. The TCR comes from a human donor in good health. This sequence joins TRBV6-5 and TRBJ2-2; TRBD1 agrees at 9 bases. The sample taken for sequencing was naive CD4+ T cells from blood. The CDR3 reads CASSHGGQGITGELFF. The CDR3 region has the DNA TGTGCCAGCTCCCACGGTGGACAGGGGATTACCGGGGAGCTGTTTTTT.